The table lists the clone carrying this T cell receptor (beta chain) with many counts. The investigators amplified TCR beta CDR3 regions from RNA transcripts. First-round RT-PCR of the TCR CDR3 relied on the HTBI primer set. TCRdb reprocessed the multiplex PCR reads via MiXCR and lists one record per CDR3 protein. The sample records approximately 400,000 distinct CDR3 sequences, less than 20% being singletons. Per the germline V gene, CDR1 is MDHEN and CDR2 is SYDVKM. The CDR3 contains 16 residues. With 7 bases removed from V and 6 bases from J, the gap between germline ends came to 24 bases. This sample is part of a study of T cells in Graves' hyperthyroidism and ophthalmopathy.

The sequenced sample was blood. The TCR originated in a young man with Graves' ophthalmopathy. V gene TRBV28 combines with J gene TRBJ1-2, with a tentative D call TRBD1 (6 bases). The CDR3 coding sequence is TGTGCCAGCACCTTGGGGGGCTCCTCCGCTCGCCATGGCTACACCTTC. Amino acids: CASTLGGSSARHGYTF.